The 30 T cell receptor beta chains below were found in one sample sequenced in a study of identical twins. TCRdb fed the 5' RACE reads into MiXCR, producing one record per CDR3 protein. The data show some 330,000 distinct CDR3 sequences, roughly 9% seen once. Specimen: naive T cells sorted from blood. Receptors were obtained from a woman between 45 and 60 years old in good health.

The chain uses TRBV25-1 and TRBJ2-7; D is ambiguous. Germline V gene sequence: CDR1 MGHDK, CDR2 SYGVNS. With 2 bases removed from V and 9 bases from J, the gap between germline ends came to 8 bases. CDR3 length equals 11 residues. The CDR3 region is CASSEVGRQYF. CDR3 nucleotide sequence: TGTGCCAGCAGTGAAGTTGGCCGGCAGTACTTC.

The chain carries TRBV4-2 and TRBJ2-1; 8 nucleotides match TRBD2. The junction had 17 bases not matched to a gene; V was cut back by 4 bases and J by 3 bases. CDR3 size: 19 residues. Germline CDR1 reads LGHNA; CDR2 reads YNFKEQ. CDR3: CASSLMGVNSGSNYNEQFF. Written as DNA, the CDR3 is TGTGCCAGCAGCCTAATGGGGGTTAACAGCGGGAGTAACTACAATGAGCAGTTCTTC.

This clonotype was seen more than once but under ten times. A junction boundary mismatches the germline segment, possibly from a read error. V and J are TRBV27 and TRBJ1-6; no firm D call. This CDR3 is built from 12 residues. Germline lookup yields CDR1 MNHEY and CDR2 SMNVEV (reference sequence). CDR3 sequence: CASSYGNSPLHF. The DNA of the CDR3 is TGTGCCAGTAGTTACGGCAATTCACCCCTCCACTTT.

This clonotype was counted between two and nine times. The genes are TRBV4-1 and TRBJ1-1; no definite D call. V was cut by 3 bases and J by 4 bases, with 9 bases left in between. CDR3 length equals 13 residues. The germline gives CDR1 MGHRA, CDR2 YSYEKL. The chain's CDR3 is CASSQGMGTEAFF. CDR3 coding DNA: TGCGCCAGCAGCCAGGGGATGGGCACTGAAGCTTTCTTT.

There are a few counts of this clonotype. The chain employs TRBV12-3 or TRBV12-4 and TRBJ2-1; 8 nucleotides align to TRBD1. The junction had 13 bases not matched to a gene; V was cut back by 2 bases and J by 4 bases. The CDR3 is 18 residues long. CDR3: CASSLPIQLTGVYNEQFF. DNA for the CDR3: TGTGCCAGCAGTTTACCCATTCAGCTGACAGGGGTTTACAATGAGCAGTTCTTC.

This clonotype was recorded many times. The rearrangement joins TRBV15 to TRBJ1-3, with D unclear. Germline CDR1 is LNHNV and CDR2 is YYDKDF (reference sequence). The CDR3 runs 16 residues. The germline V and J ends were trimmed by 3 bases and 6 bases, with 18 bases remaining between them. Written as DNA, the CDR3 is TGTGCCACCAGCAGGGACCCGGGCCTCTCAAAAAACACCATATATTTT. As protein: CATSRDPGLSKNTIYF.

This clonotype was picked up a small number of times. A single base separates this from a much larger clone, so it may be a read error. The V and J genes are TRBV29-1 and TRBJ2-2; D unclear. With 4 bases removed from V and 6 bases from J, the gap between germline ends came to 3 bases. The V gene's germline CDR1 is SQVTM and CDR2 ANQGSEA. This CDR3 comprises 10 residues. The DNA for the CDR3 is TGCAGCGTTGGGGCCGGGGAGCTGTTTTTT. This encodes CSVGAGELFF.

The chain couples TRBV5-1 to TRBJ2-3, with 8 nucleotides matching TRBD1. Trimming took 0 bases from V and 7 from J; bases not matched to a gene: 7. CDR1 and CDR2 from the germline V gene are SGHRS and YFSETQ. The CDR3 spans 15 residues. The CDR3 spells CASSLGQGPGYTQYF. In DNA, the CDR3 is TGCGCCAGCAGCTTGGGACAGGGGCCTGGTTATACGCAGTATTTT. Using reference TRBV5-1 and TRBJ2-3 for the parts outside the CDR3, the full variable domain is KAGVTQTPRYLIKTRGQQVTLSCSPISGHRSVSWYQQTPGQGLQFLFEYFSETQRNKGNFPGRFSGRQFSNSRSEMNVSTLELGDSALYLCASSLGQGPGYTQYFGPGTRLTVL.

The chain combines TRBV5-1 with TRBJ2-7; 11 positions match TRBD2. CDR3 size: 14 residues. CDR1 SGHRS and CDR2 YFSETQ come from the germline V gene. Unmatched junction bases numbered 6, after V lost 5 bases and J lost 5 bases. The CDR3 nucleotides read TGCGCCAGCAGGGGAACTAGCGGGAGAAACGAGCAGTACTTC. Translation: CASRGTSGRNEQYF.

This clonotype was seen many times. The CDR3 DNA reads TGTGCCAGCAGCCAGGACAGGGCGCCCTACAATGAGCAGTTCTTC. Protein: CASSQDRAPYNEQFF. The chain has TRBV12-3 or TRBV12-4 and TRBJ2-1; 8 bases are shared with TRBD1. The junction had 6 bases not matched to a gene; V was cut back by 6 bases and J by 2 bases. The CDR3 runs to 15 residues.

This clonotype occurred many times. The chain couples TRBV5-1 to TRBJ2-1; 11 bases are shared with TRBD2. From germline, CDR1 is SGHRS and CDR2 YFSETQ. V was clipped by 6 bases and J by 2 bases; unmatched bases: 4. The CDR3 covers 15 residues. CDR3 sequence: CASTLAGGAYNEQFF. The DNA for the CDR3 is TGCGCCAGCACCTTAGCGGGAGGGGCCTACAATGAGCAGTTCTTC.

The chain uses TRBV4-1 and TRBJ2-5; no reliable D call. CDR3 size: 14 residues. V gave up 3 bases and J gave up 1 base, with 9 bases separating them. Germline-derived CDR1 and CDR2 are MGHRA and YSYEKL. CDR3 loop: CASSHKVGQETQYF. In DNA, the CDR3 is TGCGCCAGCAGCCACAAGGTGGGCCAAGAGACCCAGTACTTC.

The gene calls are TRBV3-1 and TRBJ1-3; the D is unclear. Trimming pared 0 bases from V and 0 bases from J, leaving 6 bases between. This CDR3 spans 15 amino acids. The germline V gene encodes CDR1 LGHDT and CDR2 YNNKEL (reference sequence). The chain's CDR3 is CASSQELLSGNTIYF. For the CDR3, the DNA is TGTGCCAGCAGCCAAGAATTGCTCTCTGGAAACACCATATATTTT.

This clonotype was picked up many times. V gene TRBV7-2 combines with J gene TRBJ2-3; D gene uncertain. V lost 6 bases to trimming and J lost 2 bases, with 12 bases between them. Germline CDR1 SGHTA, CDR2 FQGNSA. The length of the CDR3 is 14 residues. The DNA for the CDR3 is TGTGCCAGCAGTTGGACCCAAAACACAGATACGCAGTATTTT. Its translation is CASSWTQNTDTQYF.

This clonotype was observed a handful of times. V usage is TRBV10-1 and J usage is TRBJ2-1; 14 bases match TRBD2. CDR3 length equals 17 residues. V dropped 0 bases and J dropped 10; count of bases not matched to a gene: 8. CDR1 and CDR2 from the germline V gene are WNHNN and SYGVQD (reference sequence). The DNA for the CDR3 is TGCGCCAGCAGTGAGTCCCATCGACTAGCGGGAGGGCCGGAGCAGTTCTTC. It encodes CASSESHRLAGGPEQFF.

V usage is TRBV2 and J usage is TRBJ2-5; 7 bases agree with TRBD2. The V segment lost 6 bases and the J segment 2 bases; nucleotides outside the gene matches: 9. The CDR3 length is 15 residues. CDR1 is SNHLY, CDR2 FYNNEI, per germline. The CDR3 coding sequence is TGTGCCAGCAGCCCGGAGAGGGGAGGGCAAGAGACCCAGTACTTC. Translated, it gives CASSPERGGQETQYF.

This clonotype was observed a handful of times. This rearrangement joins TRBV24-1 to TRBJ2-1; D may correspond to TRBD1 or TRBD2 (6 bases each). This CDR3 spans 13 amino acids. Germline CDR1 KGHDR, CDR2 SFDVKD. V was cut by 7 bases and J by 8 bases, with 14 bases left in between. CDR3 bases: TGTGCCACCAGAATGGAGGGGGGTCATGAGCAGTTCTTC. This sequence encodes CATRMEGGHEQFF.

This clonotype was found many times. The V and J genes are TRBV7-9 and TRBJ2-1, with unresolved D. V was cut by 6 bases and J by 0 bases, with 15 bases left in between. This CDR3 comprises 16 residues. CDR1 is SEHNR and CDR2 is FQNEAQ in the germline V gene (reference sequence). CDR3 in DNA: TGTGCCAGCAGTACCCCTCGCGGCAGCTCCTACAATGAGCAGTTCTTC. Protein product: CASSTPRGSSYNEQFF.

The rearrangement joins TRBV20-1 to TRBJ1-6; a possible D gene is TRBD1 (5 bases). The V end lost 0 bases, the J end lost 0 bases, and 12 bases lay between the germline ends. In germline, CDR1 is DFQATT, CDR2 SNEGSKA (reference sequence). CDR3 length: 17 residues. CDR3 loop: CSARDEGRNSYNSPLHF. The CDR3 DNA is TGCAGTGCTAGAGATGAGGGGAGGAACTCCTATAATTCACCCCTCCACTTT.

This clonotype occurred a few times. This chain uses TRBV25-1 with TRBJ2-1; D unclear. Per germline, CDR1 MGHDK and CDR2 SYGVNS. The length of the CDR3 is 12 residues. V was pared by 4 bases and J by 8 bases, with 9 bases between. The CDR3 DNA follows: TGTGCCAGCAGTGTCCCATCCTATGAGCAGTTCTTC. It yields the protein CASSVPSYEQFF.

The chain employs TRBV10-3 and TRBJ2-1; D gene ambiguous. V was shortened by 2 bases and J by 8 bases, with 13 bases between the two germline ends. Germline values: CDR1 ENHRY, CDR2 SYGVKD. The CDR3 totals 14 residues. CDR3 DNA: TGTGCCATCAGTGAGAACCCGGTGAGCGATGAGCAGTTCTTC. Amino acid sequence: CAISENPVSDEQFF.

The chain uses TRBV10-2 and TRBJ1-2; D not resolved. This CDR3 is 11 amino acids long. Looked up from germline, CDR1 is WSHSY and CDR2 is SAAADI. The ends were cut back, 2 bases at V and 8 bases at J, with 6 bases in the middle. The CDR3 DNA follows: TGCGCCAGCAGTGAGGGTGTGGGCTACACCTTC. Residues: CASSEGVGYTF.

This clonotype was detected a few times. The chain links TRBV7-8 to TRBJ2-1; the match to TRBD2 covers 7 bases. Germline trimming cut 5 bases from V and 0 bases from J; bases unmatched to any gene: 4. The CDR3 length is 15 residues. Per the germline V gene, CDR1 is SGHVS and CDR2 is FQNEAQ. CDR3 coding DNA: TGTGCCAGCAGCCCACTAGCGCTCTCCTACAATGAGCAGTTCTTC. Translating gives CASSPLALSYNEQFF.

This clonotype was found many times. The chain is built from TRBV7-3 and TRBJ2-1; D is perhaps TRBD1 or TRBD2 (5 bases each). The CDR3 extends over 13 amino acids. The germline gives CDR1 SGHTA, CDR2 FQGTGA. With 1 base removed from V and 8 bases from J, the gap between germline ends came to 9 bases. This CDR3 reads CASSLIRGDEQFF. The CDR3 DNA is TGTGCCAGCAGCTTAATTCGGGGCGATGAGCAGTTCTTC.

This clonotype was observed a few times. The chain is built from TRBV7-2 and TRBJ2-4; TRBD1 might be the D (6 bases). The CDR3 has 15 residues. Germline-derived CDR1 and CDR2 are SGHTA and FQGNSA. V was pared by 5 bases and J by 2 bases, with 13 bases between. The CDR3 protein is CASSPRQVPKNIQYF. CDR3 sequence (DNA): TGTGCCAGCAGCCCCCGACAGGTGCCCAAAAACATTCAGTACTTC.

This clonotype has only a few counts. The rearrangement links TRBV7-8 to TRBJ2-7; 11 nucleotides match TRBD2. The ends lost 1 base at V and 2 bases at J; junction bases unmatched: 1. Germline V gene lookup returns CDR1 SGHVS and CDR2 FQNEAQ. The CDR3 consists of 15 residues. CDR3 in DNA: TGTGCCAGCAGCTTAGTTAGCGGGAGGGCCTACGAGCAGTACTTC. Its protein is CASSLVSGRAYEQYF. The complete variable domain, with remaining parts taken from reference TRBV7-8 and TRBJ2-7, reads GAGVSQSPRYKVAKRGQDVALRCDPISGHVSLFWYQQALGQGPEFLTYFQNEAQLDKSGLPSDRFFAERPEGSVSTLKIQRTQQEDSAVYLCASSLVSGRAYEQYFGPGTRLTVT.

The CDR3 loop reads CASRGLAGNTIYF. In DNA, the CDR3 is TGTGCCAGCCGGGGTCTGGCTGGAAACACCATATATTTT. This chain links TRBV5-6 with TRBJ1-3; no clear D. Deletions cut 7 bases from V and 2 bases from J, with 10 bases between. In germline, CDR1 is SGHDT, CDR2 YYEEEE. The CDR3 has 13 residues. Variable domain in full (rest from reference TRBV5-6 and TRBJ1-3): DAGVTQSPTHLIKTRGQQVTLRCSPKSGHDTVSWYQQALGQGPQFIFQYYEEEERQRGNFPDRFSGHQFPNYSSELNVNALLLGDSALYLCASRGLAGNTIYFGEGSWLTVV.

The chain is built from TRBV6-5 and TRBJ1-2; 8 bases are a match to TRBD1. The CDR3 extends over 14 amino acids. The V segment lost 4 bases and the J segment 2 bases; nucleotides outside the gene matches: 3. Looked up from germline, CDR1 is MNHEY and CDR2 is SVGAGI. CDR3 loop: CASSWDRKNYGYTF. CDR3 sequence (DNA): TGTGCCAGCAGTTGGGACAGGAAGAACTATGGCTACACCTTC.

The chain has TRBV20-1 and TRBJ2-3; D ambiguous. V was trimmed by 1 base and J by 0 bases, leaving 14 bases between them. The CDR3 runs 16 residues. Germline V gene lookup returns CDR1 DFQATT and CDR2 SNEGSKA (reference sequence). In nucleotides, the CDR3 is TGCAGTGCTAGAGCTCTAGTTGAGGCAAGCACAGATACGCAGTATTTT. Its translation is CSARALVEASTDTQYF.

This clonotype was seen a handful of times. This chain joins TRBV10-3 and TRBJ2-7; 7 nucleotides agree with TRBD2. The CDR3 consists of 14 residues. The germline gives CDR1 ENHRY, CDR2 SYGVKD. After removal of 6 bases from V and 4 bases from J, the junction contained 9 bases not matched to a gene. The CDR3 sequence: CAIRTGTTPYEQYF. CDR3 nucleotides: TGTGCCATCAGGACCGGGACTACGCCATACGAGCAGTACTTC.